Shown below are 19 T cell receptor beta chains from a single sample sequenced in a study of read filtering for tumor transcriptome and immune sequencing (dated by TCRdb to 2020 to 2021). The data were produced on an Illumina HiSeq 4000. Starting from roughly 370 ng RNA, TCR libraries were constructed with the Immunoverse kit using molecular barcoded adaptors that cover the alpha/delta and beta/gamma chains. TCRdb took the public reads, trimmed them with fastp at Q25, ran MiXCR for clone calling and kept in-frame beta chains. Merged by CDR3 protein, the rows form single entries marked with the most common genes and DNA. The sample includes 40,000 or so distinct CDR3 sequences, with roughly an eighth observed a single time. The ten largest clones add up to 25% to 30% of the sample. The sequenced material came from a population of CD138-negative cells sorted from bone marrow. The sample's cell subset or site, from its label and the paper: bone marrow mononuclear cells depleted of CD138+ plasma/myeloma cells by negative magnetic selection. These receptors were collected from a donor aged 40 or over with multiple myeloma.

There are many counts of this clonotype. The chain recombines TRBV7-2 with TRBJ1-5; 11 bases fit TRBD1. From germline, CDR1 is SGHTA and CDR2 FQGNSA. V lost 2 bases, J lost 6 bases, and 6 bases stayed unmatched. This CDR3 has 16 amino acids. CDR3 bases: TGTGCCAGCAGCTTAATCGGACAGGGGGCCGGTCAGCCCCAGCATTTT. It is translated as CASSLIGQGAGQPQHF. The complete variable domain, with remaining parts taken from reference TRBV7-2 and TRBJ1-5, reads GAGVSQSPSNKVTEKGKDVELRCDPISGHTALYWYRQSLGQGLEFLIYFQGNSAPDKSGLPSDRFSAERTGGSVSTLTIQRTQQEDSAVYLCASSLIGQGAGQPQHFGDGTRLSIL.

At least ten counts were recorded for this clonotype. V gene TRBV11-2 combines with J gene TRBJ2-2; no clear D gene. This CDR3 has 12 residues. V shed 7 bases and J shed 4 bases, with 7 bases lying between them. Germline V lookup: CDR1 SGHAT, CDR2 FQNNGV. The CDR3, as DNA: TGTGCCAGCACCCCTCCCACCGGGGAGCTGTTTTTT. This gives the protein CASTPPTGELFF.

With respect to this clonotype: At one end, the junction sequence differs from germline, possibly due to a read error. The chain combines TRBV20-1 with TRBJ2-3, with 11 nucleotides matching TRBD2. From germline, CDR1 is DFQATT and CDR2 SNEGSKA (reference sequence). The CDR3 is 16 amino acids. The CDR3 DNA reads TGCAGTGCTACAGGGACTAGCGGAACCTTGGGAGAAACGCAGTACTTT. Translation: CSATGTSGTLGETQYF.

Of note for this clonotype: The likely explanation is a read error, given a far larger clone one base away. The chain has TRBV10-2 and TRBJ2-5; a possible D gene is TRBD1 (7 bases). Germline V gene sequence: CDR1 WSHSY, CDR2 SAAADI. The CDR3 contains 14 residues. In nucleotides, the CDR3 is TGTGCCATCAGTGGAGGGGGCTTCCAAGAGACCCAGTACTTC. This gives the protein CAISGGGFQETQYF.

This clonotype was recorded a few times. The chain recombines TRBV14 with TRBJ1-1; 11 nucleotides line up with TRBD1. Germline V CDR1 and CDR2: SGHDN, FVKESK. The V gene end was trimmed by 5 bases and the J gene end by 10 bases; junction bases not matched to a gene: 12. CDR3 length: 15 residues. This CDR3 reads CASSGGTGGFSRAFF. Written as DNA, the CDR3 is TGTGCCAGCAGCGGCGGGACAGGGGGTTTTAGTCGAGCTTTCTTT.

There are many counts of this clonotype. The chain recombines TRBV7-9 with TRBJ1-5; perhaps TRBD1 as D (5 bases). Germline V lookup: CDR1 SEHNR, CDR2 FQNEAQ (reference sequence). The CDR3 runs 12 residues. V lost 5 bases, J lost 7 bases, and 9 bases lay in between. CDR3 nucleotides: TGTGCCAGCAGCATCGACAGACAGCCCCAGCATTTT. This sequence encodes CASSIDRQPQHF.

Ten or more counts support this clonotype. The chain joins TRBV12-3 or TRBV12-4 to TRBJ2-2; 8 bases are a match to TRBD1. The CDR3 is 16 residues long. J lost 5 bases, V lost 7 bases, and 12 bases had no gene match. CDR3 nucleotide sequence: TGTGCCAGCAACACACTCGGACAGGGCCGTACCGGGGAGCTGTTTTTT. This encodes CASNTLGQGRTGELFF.

By proportion, this clonotype is medium-sized. The rearrangement joins TRBV15 to TRBJ1-5, with 7 nucleotides matching TRBD1. The CDR3 sequence is 15 residues long. V shed 3 bases and J 3 bases; nucleotides not matched to a gene: 5. Per germline, CDR1 LNHNV and CDR2 YYDKDF (reference sequence). CDR3 DNA sequence: TGTGCCACCAGCAGCCCCAGGGGGACCAATCAGCCCCAGCATTTT. This translates into CATSSPRGTNQPQHF.

This clonotype was seen more than once but under ten times. The gene calls are TRBV3-1 and TRBJ2-7, with 8 bases identical to TRBD1. CDR1 and CDR2 from the germline V gene are LGHDT and YNNKEL (reference sequence). CDR3 length: 13 amino acids. V lost 4 bases, J lost 6 bases, and 5 bases stayed unmatched. CDR3 DNA sequence: TGTGCCAGCAGCCTCCAGGGGGCTGCCGAGCAGTACTTC. It specifies CASSLQGAAEQYF.

As concerns this clonotype: A much larger clone lies a single base off, so this may be a read error. This chain links TRBV27 with TRBJ2-2, with unresolved D. The CDR3 contains 14 residues. Looked up from germline, CDR1 is MNHEY and CDR2 is SMNVEV (reference sequence). Here the CDR3 DNA reads TGTGCCAGCATTTTATGGCTAACCACCGGGGAGCTGTTTTTT. Translating gives CASILWLTTGELFF.

The V gene is TRBV28, the J gene TRBJ1-3; no clear D gene. Germline V gene data show CDR1 as MDHEN and CDR2 as SYDVKM. This CDR3 has 15 residues. V was trimmed by 7 bases and J by 0 bases, leaving 13 bases between them. The DNA of the CDR3 is TGTGCCAGCAACCCCGCGGGGTTCTCTGGAAACACCATATATTTT. Translating gives CASNPAGFSGNTIYF. The full variable domain, completed using reference TRBV28 and TRBJ1-3, is DVKVTQSSRYLVKRTGEKVFLECVQDMDHENMFWYRQDPGLGLRLIYFSYDVKMKEKGDIPEGYSVSREKKERFSLILESASTNQTSMYLCASNPAGFSGNTIYFGEGSWLTVV.

This clonotype was seen many times. J is TRBJ1-5 and V is TRBV7-2; D ambiguous. V was trimmed by 5 bases and J by 4 bases, leaving 9 bases between them. The CDR3 extends over 13 amino acids. Germline V gene lookup returns CDR1 SGHTA and CDR2 FQGNSA. CDR3 sequence (DNA): TGTGCCAGCAGCCCGAGCGGGAATCAGCCCCAGCATTTT. Residues: CASSPSGNQPQHF.

This clonotype was seen ten or more times. This sequence joins TRBV27 and TRBJ2-3, with 13 bases that match TRBD2. Trimming cost V 5 bases and J 4 bases; bases outside gene matches: 3. The CDR3 spans 15 residues. The germline CDR1 and CDR2 sequences are MNHEY and SMNVEV (reference sequence). The CDR3 bases are TGTGCCAGCAGTGTAGGACTAGCGGGAGCAGATACGCAGTATTTT. Encoded protein: CASSVGLAGADTQYF.

This clonotype was observed a few times. Possible read error: a much larger clone is one base away. The missing conserved phenylalanine or tryptophan at the end of this CDR3 makes a read error likely. The J gene is TRBJ2-5, the V gene TRBV20-1; 9 bases align to TRBD2. CDR1 and CDR2 (germline): DFQATT, SNEGSKA (reference sequence). Trimming cost V 2 bases and J 4 bases; bases outside gene matches: 8. The CDR3 runs 15 residues. The DNA for the CDR3 is TGCAGTGCTAGAACGAGAGCGGGAGGAGGAGAGACCCAGTACTCC. It translates to CSARTRAGGGETQYS.

Notes on this clonotype: Compared with germline, one end of the junction differs, possibly owing to a read error. The CDR3 sequence is CSVDVGPNTGGLFF. The CDR3 DNA sequence: TGCAGCGTTGATGTCGGGCCAAACACCGGGGGGCTGTTTTTT. The V and J genes are TRBV29-1 and TRBJ2-2; D is possibly TRBD2 (6 bases). This CDR3 comprises 14 residues. Germline CDR1 SQVTM, CDR2 ANQGSEA.

This chain connects TRBV28 to TRBJ2-4; D is unresolved. This CDR3 spans 16 amino acids. Germline V gene lookup returns CDR1 MDHEN and CDR2 SYDVKM. V was cut by 4 bases and J by 3 bases, with 16 bases left in between. CDR3 protein: CASSSLAPGIKNIQYF. The CDR3 nucleotides read TGTGCCAGCAGTTCGTTGGCTCCCGGTATCAAAAACATTCAGTACTTC.

This clonotype was counted many times. The V and J genes are TRBV5-1 and TRBJ2-3, with D perhaps TRBD2 (5 bases). CDR1 and CDR2 from the germline V gene are SGHRS and YFSETQ. The ends were cut back, 0 bases at V and 6 bases at J, with 11 bases in the middle. The CDR3 totals 14 residues. CDR3 nucleotides: TGCGCCAGCAGCTTGGGGGGAGACCGGGATACGCAGTATTTT. Protein sequence: CASSLGGDRDTQYF.

This clonotype was observed a handful of times. The chain has TRBV15 and TRBJ2-3, with 14 positions matching TRBD2. Trimming at V came to 3 bases and at J to 5 bases, leaving 4 bases not matched to a gene. The CDR3 extends over 16 amino acids. Germline lookup yields CDR1 LNHNV and CDR2 YYDKDF (reference sequence). The CDR3 loop reads CATSRGLAGALDTQYF. Here the CDR3 DNA reads TGTGCCACCAGCAGGGGACTAGCGGGAGCCCTAGATACGCAGTATTTT. The complete variable domain, with remaining parts taken from reference TRBV15 and TRBJ2-3, reads DAMVIQNPRYQVTQFGKPVTLSCSQTLNHNVMYWYQQKSSQAPKLLFHYYDKDFNNEADTPDNFQSRRPNTSFCFLDIRSPGLGDTAMYLCATSRGLAGALDTQYFGPGTRLTVL.

This clonotype came up many times. This chain uses TRBV27 with TRBJ2-7; 9 bases map to TRBD1. J was trimmed by 5 bases and V by 4 bases; bases with no gene match: 3. Germline V gene lookup returns CDR1 MNHEY and CDR2 SMNVEV (reference sequence). The CDR3 has 13 amino acids. The DNA for the CDR3 is TGTGCCAGCAGTTCACAGGGGGCAAACGAGCAGTACTTC. It translates to CASSSQGANEQYF.